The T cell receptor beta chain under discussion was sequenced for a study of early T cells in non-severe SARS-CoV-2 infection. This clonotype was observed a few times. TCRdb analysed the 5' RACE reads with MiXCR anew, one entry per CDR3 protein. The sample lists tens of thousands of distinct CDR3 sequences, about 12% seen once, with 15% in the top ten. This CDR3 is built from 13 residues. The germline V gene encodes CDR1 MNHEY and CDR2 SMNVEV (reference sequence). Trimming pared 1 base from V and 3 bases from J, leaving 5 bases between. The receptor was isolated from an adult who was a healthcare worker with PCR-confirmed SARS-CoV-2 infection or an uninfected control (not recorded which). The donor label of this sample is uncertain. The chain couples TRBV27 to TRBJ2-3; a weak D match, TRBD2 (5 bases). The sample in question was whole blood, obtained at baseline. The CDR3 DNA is TGTGCCAGCAGTTTATGGGAGACAGATACGCAGTATTTT. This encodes CASSLWETDTQYF.